These T cell receptor beta chains were read from a single sample in a study of cytomegalovirus exposure and HLA in healthy donors. TCRdb's copy holds only in-frame clones and misses some; the assay was immunoSEQ multiplex PCR. This sample carries about 220,000 clones, 76% of them seen once, and the ten largest clones take 0.55% to 0.75%. The sequencing sample was made of PBMCs. Receptors were obtained from a young man in good health and CMV-seronegative. CDR3s include the opening cysteine and the closing phenylalanine or tryptophan. D genes are given only for firm matches. Only some rows state a clone size, as once, few, many or a class for expanded clones.

j_call | v_call | d_call | clone_size | cdr3_nt | cdr3_aa
TRBJ2-5 | TRBV11-3 | - | - | TGTGCCAGCAGCTTAGATAGTACGTCAGGAGAGACCCAGTACTTC | CASSLDSTSGETQYF
TRBJ1-1 | TRBV10-2 | - | - | TGCGCCAGCAGTGAGTCCAGGGATACTGAAGCTTTCTTT | CASSESRDTEAFF
TRBJ2-2 | TRBV29-1 | TRBD1 | once | TGCAGCGGGAGGACAGGGGGCTTGCTGTTTTTT | CSGRTGGLLFF
TRBJ1-2 | TRBV9 | TRBD1 | - | TGTGCCAGCAGCGTGGACAGGAACTATGGCTACACCTTC | CASSVDRNYGYTF
TRBJ1-1 | TRBV25-1 | TRBD1 | - | TGTGCCAGCACCCAGAGGGGGCGAACTGAAGCTTTCTTT | CASTQRGRTEAFF
TRBJ1-5 | TRBV2 | - | - | TGTGCCAGCAGTCTAGATAGGAATAGCAATCAGCCCCAGCATTTT | CASSLDRNSNQPQHF
TRBJ2-7 | TRBV7-9 | TRBD1 | - | TGTTCCAGCAGGTCCGGGACAGCCACCCCCTACGAGCAGTACTTC | CSSRSGTATPYEQYF
TRBJ2-7 | TRBV5-4 | - | - | TGTGCCAGCAGCGACCGGGCAGGGGCTCACTCCTACGAGCAGTACTTC | CASSDRAGAHSYEQYF
TRBJ2-7 | TRBV7-9 | - | - | TGTGCCAGCAGCTTAGGGGCCTACGAGCAGTACTTC | CASSLGAYEQYF
TRBJ2-5 | TRBV27 | TRBD2 | few | TGTGCCAGCAGTTTATTTAAGGCTAGCGGGAGGTACACTCGCGAGACCCAGTACTTC | CASSLFKASGRYTRETQYF
TRBJ2-1 | TRBV9 | TRBD1 | - | TGTGCCAGCAGCGTAGACAGGGGAAACTACAATGAGCAGTTCTTC | CASSVDRGNYNEQFF
TRBJ2-1 | TRBV19 | TRBD1 | - | TGTGCCAGTAGTTCCAGGGGGCTCTCCTACAATGAGCAGTTCTTC | CASSSRGLSYNEQFF
TRBJ1-2 | TRBV6-1 | - | few | TGTGCCAGCAGGCCGACAGGAAACTATGGCTACACCTTC | CASRPTGNYGYTF
TRBJ2-7 | TRBV4-1 | - | - | TGCGCCAGCAGCCAAGATAAGGGGACCTACGAGCAGTACTTC | CASSQDKGTYEQYF
TRBJ2-3 | TRBV5-8 | TRBD1 | - | TGTGCCAGCAGCATCGGACAGGGCCCAGATACGCAGTATTTT | CASSIGQGPDTQYF
TRBJ2-7 | TRBV2 | TRBD1 | - | TGTGCCAGCACTGGGACAGCACTAACCTACGAGCAGTACTTC | CASTGTALTYEQYF
TRBJ2-7 | TRBV28 | - | - | TGTGCCAGCAGTTCCCCCGCCAGAAACTACGAGCAGTACTTC | CASSSPARNYEQYF
TRBJ2-3 | TRBV28 | TRBD2 | - | TGTGCCAGCAGTTTATTGGCTAGCGGGAGCAATACGCAGTATTTT | CASSLLASGSNTQYF
TRBJ2-7 | TRBV6-1 | TRBD1 | - | TGTGCCAGCAGTGCACCCGACAGGGACGGCGAGCAGTACTTC | CASSAPDRDGEQYF
TRBJ2-7 | TRBV10-1 | TRBD1 | - | TGCGCCAGCAGTGTTAACCGGGACAGGGGATCCTACGAGCAGTACTTC | CASSVNRDRGSYEQYF
TRBJ2-1 | TRBV5-4 | TRBD2 | - | TGTGCCAGCAGCTCGCTAGCGGGAGGGGGCGATGAGCAGTTCTTC | CASSSLAGGGDEQFF
TRBJ1-3 | TRBV15 | - | - | TGTGCCACCAGCATCGGACGGGCAGGGAACACCATATATTTT | CATSIGRAGNTIYF
TRBJ2-1 | TRBV2 | TRBD2 | - | TGTGCCAGCAGTGAAATTGGAGCGGGAGAGACCGGTAACAATGAGCAGTTCTTC | CASSEIGAGETGNNEQFF
TRBJ2-7 | TRBV4-1 | TRBD2 | few | TGCGCCAGCAGCCTCTCGCGGGGGAGCGGCTACGAGCAGTACTTC | CASSLSRGSGYEQYF
TRBJ2-3 | TRBV25-1 | - | - | TGTGCCAGCAGTGTAACAGGGCCAAGCACAGATACGCAGTATTTT | CASSVTGPSTDTQYF
TRBJ2-3 | TRBV27 | TRBD1 | - | TGTGCCAGCAGTTTATCCCCGGGACAGCTCACAGATACGCAGTATTTT | CASSLSPGQLTDTQYF
TRBJ1-4 | TRBV23-1 | - | - | TGCGCCAGCAGTCAATCTGAAGGGGTAGCCGCTTTAACTAATGAAAAACTGTTTTTT | CASSQSEGVAALTNEKLFF
TRBJ2-1 | TRBV6-1 | TRBD1 | - | TGTGCCAGCAACAGGGGCTACAATGAGCAGTTCTTC | CASNRGYNEQFF
TRBJ2-5 | TRBV28 | TRBD2 | - | TGTGCCAGCCGCCAGCGGGGGATGGAGACCCAGTACTTC | CASRQRGMETQYF
TRBJ2-1 | TRBV4-1 | TRBD2 | - | TGCGCCAGCAGCCAACTCAGTTCTAGCGGGATTTACTCCTACAATGAGCAGTTCTTC | CASSQLSSSGIYSYNEQFF
TRBJ2-3 | TRBV28 | - | - | TGTGCCAGCGGACTGGACGCAGATACGCAGTATTTT | CASGLDADTQYF
TRBJ1-2 | TRBV2 | - | - | TGTGCCAGCAGTGAGGGCAACTATGGCTACACCTTC | CASSEGNYGYTF
TRBJ1-1 | TRBV6-1 | TRBD1 | - | TGTGCCAGCAGTGAGGCCGGGACAGGGGTAGGGCGAGACACTGAAGCTTTCTTT | CASSEAGTGVGRDTEAFF